Following are 20 T cell receptor beta chains from one sample sequenced in a study of blood T cell repertoires in COVID-19 (dated by TCRdb to 2018 to 2021). The library was generated by the immunoSEQ multiplex PCR assay. As stored in TCRdb, this immuneACCESS dataset retains in-frame rearrangements with V and J assigned. A fraction of the clones does not appear; measured against another copy, unresolved V genes explain less than half of the discrepancy, and the remainder lacks a known reason. The sample table records roughly 180,000 clones; 81% of these occur just once. Of the sample, approximately 5.6% is held by the ten largest clones. Source material: PBMCs or T cells enriched from blood (not recorded which). Receptor source: a woman between 35 and 50 years old with acute COVID-19.

The chain has TRBV4-2 and TRBJ1-2, with 10 bases fitting TRBD1. Germline V CDR1 and CDR2: LGHNA, YNFKEQ. The V segment lost 1 base and the J segment 6 bases; nucleotides outside the gene matches: 2. CDR3 length: 14 residues. As DNA, the CDR3 is TGTGCCAGCAGCCAAGCGGGACAGGGGAATGGCTACACCTTC. Translation gives CASSQAGQGNGYTF.

Written as DNA, the CDR3 is TGTGCCAGCAGTGATAGGACTAGGACAGATACGCAGTATTTT. Encoded protein: CASSDRTRTDTQYF. J is TRBJ2-3 and V is TRBV2; 7 positions match TRBD2. The CDR3 extends over 14 amino acids. Germline V gene lookup returns CDR1 SNHLY and CDR2 FYNNEI. The V and J ends lost 3 bases and 3 bases, in that order; junction bases with no gene match: 3.

This clone has only a few counts. The chain carries TRBV5-4 and TRBJ1-2, with no clear D. With 0 bases removed from V and 8 bases from J, the gap between germline ends came to 11 bases. The CDR3 is made up of 13 amino acids. Germline V gene data show CDR1 as SGHNT and CDR2 as YYREEE (reference sequence). CDR3 nucleotide sequence: TGTGCCAGCAGCTTGGATAGGTCGGGGGGCTACACCTTC. Translation gives CASSLDRSGGYTF.

The V and J genes are TRBV27 and TRBJ2-3; the match to TRBD2 covers 9 bases. Looked up from germline, CDR1 is MNHEY and CDR2 is SMNVEV (reference sequence). The V and J ends lost 2 bases and 2 bases, in that order; junction bases with no gene match: 5. This CDR3 spans 16 amino acids. CDR3 DNA sequence: TGTGCCAGCAGTTTAGGGGCTAGCGGGACCACAGATACGCAGTATTTT. Translation: CASSLGASGTTDTQYF.

In this sample, this clone turned up a few times. In nucleotides, the CDR3 is TGTGCCTGGACTAGCGGGAGGTTGCCCGGGGAGCTGTTTTTT. As protein: CAWTSGRLPGELFF. The chain is built from TRBV30 and TRBJ2-2, with 11 bases fitting TRBD2. Germline CDR1 is GTSNPN and CDR2 is SVGIG (reference sequence). The CDR3 runs to 14 residues. Trimming cost V 4 bases and J 6 bases; bases outside gene matches: 4.

This clone has just a few counts. J is TRBJ2-2 and V is TRBV5-1; 7 bases are shared with TRBD2. CDR3 length equals 16 residues. J lost 4 bases, V lost 5 bases, and 11 bases had no gene match. CDR1 is SGHRS, CDR2 YFSETQ, per germline. In DNA form, the CDR3 reads TGCGCCAGCAGGGCCGGGGGAGGGAGGTCCACCGGGGAGCTGTTTTTT. Its translation: CASRAGGGRSTGELFF. Filled out from reference TRBV5-1 and TRBJ2-2, the complete variable domain reads KAGVTQTPRYLIKTRGQQVTLSCSPISGHRSVSWYQQTPGQGLQFLFEYFSETQRNKGNFPGRFSGRQFSNSRSEMNVSTLELGDSALYLCASRAGGGRSTGELFFGEGSRLTVL.

This clone appeared a single time. This chain uses TRBV7-2 with TRBJ2-1, with TRBD2 as a possible D gene (5 bases). The CDR3 has 17 amino acids. Germline V CDR1 and CDR2: SGHTA, FQGNSA. The V end was cut by 2 bases, the J end by 2 bases, with 16 bases between. CDR3 region: CASSLTVVRVPYNEQFF. CDR3 DNA sequence: TGTGCCAGCAGCTTAACGGTTGTGAGGGTACCCTACAATGAGCAGTTCTTC.

The V gene is TRBV18, the J gene TRBJ2-1, with TRBD1 matching over 9 bases. CDR3 length: 15 residues. J gave up 3 bases and V 3 bases, and 3 bases lay outside the gene matches. Germline CDR1 reads KGHSH; CDR2 reads LQKENI. The CDR3 DNA reads as TGTGCCAGCTCACCTCGACAGGGGGGCTACAATGAGCAGTTCTTC. Translated: CASSPRQGGYNEQFF.

Comments on this clone: The junction and the germline gene differ at one end; a read error may be behind it. J is TRBJ2-3 and V is TRBV7-2, with 10 bases aligning to TRBD2. The CDR3 loop spans 15 amino acids. Germline loops: CDR1 SGHTA, CDR2 FQGNSA. The CDR3 loop is CASSLAGVGTDTQYF. The DNA of the CDR3 is TGTGCCAGCAGCCTAGCGGGAGTCGGCACAGATACGCAGTATTTT. The complete variable domain, with remaining parts taken from reference TRBV7-2 and TRBJ2-3, reads GAGVSQSPSNKVTEKGKDVELRCDPISGHTALYWYRQSLGQGLEFLIYFQGNSAPDKSGLPSDRFSAERTGGSVSTLTIQRTQQEDSAVYLCASSLAGVGTDTQYFGPGTRLTVL.

In this sample, this clone turned up a few times. The V call is TRBV9, the J call TRBJ1-2; D perhaps matches TRBD1 (6 bases). Trimming took 3 bases from V and 1 from J, leaving 13 bases between them. Germline assignment: CDR1 SGDLS and CDR2 YYNGEE. The CDR3 runs to 15 residues. CDR3 sequence reads: CASSAYDRSNYGYTF. CDR3 nucleotide sequence: TGTGCCAGCAGCGCATACGACAGGAGTAACTATGGCTACACCTTC.

This clone came up once. The chain employs TRBV13 and TRBJ2-6; perhaps TRBD2 as D (5 bases). The CDR3 loop spans 15 amino acids. Germline CDR1 is PRHDT and CDR2 is FYEKMQ (reference sequence). V lost 4 bases, J lost 0 bases, and 7 bases lay in between. CDR3 protein: CASSSAGSGANVLTF. The CDR3 DNA is TGTGCCAGCAGCTCCGCGGGCTCTGGGGCCAACGTCCTGACTTTC.

V and J are TRBV13 and TRBJ1-2; D unresolved. The CDR3 spans 14 residues. Trimming shortened V by 4 bases and J by 1 base, and 10 bases separated the two germline ends. Germline values: CDR1 PRHDT, CDR2 FYEKMQ (reference sequence). The CDR3 DNA follows: TGTGCCAGCAGCTACCAGCGTTTTAACTATGGCTACACCTTC. Its translation is CASSYQRFNYGYTF.

This chain connects TRBV7-2 to TRBJ2-2; TRBD2 matches at 9 bases. J lost 5 bases, V lost 1 base, and 11 bases had no gene match. Germline lookup yields CDR1 SGHTA and CDR2 FQGNSA. This CDR3 spans 18 amino acids. Here the CDR3 reads CASSLGFFRTSDTGELFF. The CDR3 DNA follows: TGTGCCAGCAGCTTAGGGTTTTTCCGGACTAGCGATACCGGGGAGCTGTTTTTT.

The sample holds a few counts of this clone. V is TRBV2 and J is TRBJ2-7, with D tentatively TRBD1 (5 bases). Trimming shortened V by 3 bases and J by 3 bases, and 9 bases separated the two germline ends. This CDR3 is built from 13 residues. From germline, CDR1 is SNHLY and CDR2 FYNNEI. The DNA of the CDR3 is TGTGCCAGCAGTGATGGACACAACTACGAGCAGTACTTC. This gives the protein CASSDGHNYEQYF.

The genes are TRBV10-3 and TRBJ2-1, with a possible D match to TRBD2 (5 bases). Germline assignment: CDR1 ENHRY and CDR2 SYGVKD. This CDR3 has 16 amino acids. Trimming stripped 4 bases from V and 0 bases from J, with 13 bases between. The CDR3 loop reads CAISASFKSSYNEQFF. DNA of the CDR3: TGTGCCATCAGTGCTAGCTTCAAGAGCTCCTACAATGAGCAGTTCTTC.

The rearrangement links TRBV25-1 to TRBJ2-1, with D uncertain. Germline V CDR1 and CDR2: MGHDK, SYGVNS. The CDR3 extends over 13 amino acids. V was trimmed by 3 bases and J by 4 bases, leaving 7 bases between them. The chain's CDR3 is CASSEGRYNEQFF. Written as DNA, the CDR3 is TGTGCCAGCAGTGAGGGCAGATACAATGAGCAGTTCTTC.

The chain couples TRBV3-1 (or the pseudogene TRBV3-2) to TRBJ1-1, with 9 bases aligning to TRBD1. J was trimmed by 7 bases and V by 2 bases; bases with no gene match: 8. Germline lookup yields CDR1 LGHDT and CDR2 YNNKEL (reference sequence). This CDR3 region has 15 residues. The CDR3 is CASSQPGQGGLEAFF. The CDR3 nucleotides are TGTGCCAGCAGCCAACCGGGACAGGGAGGGCTTGAAGCTTTCTTT.

The gene calls are TRBV24-1 and TRBJ2-2; maybe TRBD2 (6 bases). V was cut by 4 bases and J by 0 bases, with 14 bases left in between. Germline assignment: CDR1 KGHDR and CDR2 SFDVKD. The CDR3 is 17 amino acids. The chain's CDR3 is CATSEHPSVANTGELFF. CDR3 DNA sequence: TGTGCCACCAGTGAGCATCCTAGCGTCGCGAACACCGGGGAGCTGTTTTTT.

The CDR3 coding sequence is TGTGCCAGCAGCTTAGGCAGGGGGCTCGATGAGCAGTTCTTC. It codes for CASSLGRGLDEQFF. The rearrangement links TRBV13 to TRBJ2-1; TRBD1 matches 8 bases. The CDR3 consists of 14 residues. The J segment lost 8 bases and the V segment lost 0 bases, leaving 3 bases of the junction unmatched. From germline, CDR1 is PRHDT and CDR2 FYEKMQ (reference sequence).

The chain joins TRBV10-3 to TRBJ1-2, with a weak D call TRBD1 (5 bases). The V gene's germline CDR1 is ENHRY and CDR2 SYGVKD. The CDR3 runs to 14 residues. V was pared by 0 bases and J by 5 bases, with 10 bases between. The CDR3 loop reads CAISESGGAYGYTF. The DNA of the CDR3 is TGTGCCATCAGTGAGTCGGGAGGGGCTTATGGCTACACCTTC.